Listed here is a single T cell receptor beta chain. Antigen unknown. This sample was included in a study of tissue T cells after allogeneic stem cell transplantation. The study, taken as a whole, reports: Some tissue clones might be persisting host cells; their alloreactivity or antigen specificity was not determined. Limitations included a small, clinically heterogeneous cohort and limited sampling depth. Few T cell clones were shared across patients, but motif clusters showed tissue-specific shared signatures.

Adult allogeneic hematopoietic cell transplant recipients with steroid-refractory graft-versus-host disease were prospectively enrolled for research autopsy. From germline, CDR1 is SEHNR and CDR2 FQNEAQ (reference sequence). V lost 0 bases and J 10 bases, leaving 9 bases between the germline ends. The length of the CDR3 is 12 residues. Sequenced by immunoSEQ multiplex PCR; TCRdb stores in-frame clones only, minus some. In the table there are roughly 550 clones, 84% of which are singletons. The sequencing here drew on liver tissue, taken at autopsy. The TCR originated in a male patient aged 40-70 years with steroid-refractory graft-versus-host disease after an allogeneic stem cell transplant. Some T cells may have originated in the graft donor. The V gene is TRBV7-9, the J gene TRBJ1-1; D is perhaps TRBD1 (6 bases). DNA of the CDR3: TGTGCCAGCAGCTTAGCGCTCAGGGGAGCTTTCTTT. It codes for CASSLALRGAFF.